The present T cell receptor (beta chain) was sequenced within a study of CD8 T cells in ankylosing spondylitis. Study conclusions and caveats: As reported, disease-linked clones showed significant enrichment in matched ankylosing spondylitis synovial fluid. Made up of about eight highly homologous variants, a TCR beta motif appeared characteristic of ankylosing spondylitis blood. Both synovial fluid and blood in reactive arthritis had previously been reported to carry some motif variants.

A single record per CDR3 protein comes from TCRdb applying MiXCR to the 5' RACE reads. The sample gives 350,000 or so distinct CDR3 sequences, 8% of which show up once; 13% to 15% is in the top ten. This clonotype was observed many times. Its antigen is not known. This TCR derives from a male donor with ankylosing spondylitis. Sequenced sample: blood, either unsorted or a sorted T cell fraction (not recorded which).

The CDR3 loop reads CASSSQFGQVSPLHF. As DNA, the CDR3 is TGTGCCAGCAGCTCGCAATTTGGACAAGTTTCACCCCTCCACTTT. The chain links TRBV11-2 to TRBJ1-6; a weak D match, TRBD1 (5 bases). Trimming stripped 4 bases from V and 9 bases from J, with 16 bases between. This CDR3 region has 15 residues. CDR1 is SGHAT and CDR2 is FQNNGV in the germline V gene.